This is a list of T cell receptor beta chains from one sample in a study of untreated major depressive disorder. TCRdb keeps only in-frame clones here, not all; method: immunoSEQ multiplex PCR. The repertoire has 20,000 or so clones, approximately 81% of them found once; the top ten carry 0.82%. The sequenced sample consisted of CD4+ T cells from PBMCs. The receptors shown here come from a woman younger than 45 in good health. CDR3s include the opening cysteine and the closing phenylalanine or tryptophan. A D gene is named only where the DNA matches it firmly. Only part of the rows carry a size: once, few, many, or a class if the clone is expanded.

V: TRBV30
D: .
size: .
J: TRBJ1-1
DNA: TGTGCCTGGAGTGTAGCCTTACCCATGAACACTGAAGCTTTCTTT
CDR3: CAWSVALPMNTEAFF

V: TRBV21-1
D: .
size: .
J: TRBJ2-7
DNA: TGTGCCAGCAGCAAAGACGAGGGACCCGACTACGAGCAGTACTTC
CDR3: CASSKDEGPDYEQYF

V: TRBV2
D: .
size: .
J: TRBJ1-1
DNA: TGTGCCAGCAGTGAATGGGCAGCTAACACTGAAGCTTTCTTT
CDR3: CASSEWAANTEAFF

V: TRBV10-2
D: .
size: .
J: TRBJ1-4
DNA: TGCGCCAGCACCGACAGGAGGGGTTTTAATGAAAAACTGTTTTTT
CDR3: CASTDRRGFNEKLFF

V: TRBV10-1
D: .
size: .
J: TRBJ2-7
DNA: TGCGCCAGCAGTGACGGGGGAGGATCCTCCTACGAGCAGTACTTC
CDR3: CASSDGGGSSYEQYF

V: TRBV12-5
D: TRBD1
size: .
J: TRBJ2-2
DNA: TGTGCTAGTGGTACCCCCCTCGACAGGGACCAACACGGGGAGCTGTTTTTT
CDR3: CASGTPLDRDQHGELFF

V: TRBV5-4
D: TRBD1
size: few
J: TRBJ1-1
DNA: TGTGCCAGCACCCGGACAGGAGTTTTGAACACTGAAGCTTTCTTT
CDR3: CASTRTGVLNTEAFF

V: TRBV2
D: .
size: once
J: TRBJ2-7
DNA: TGTGCCAGCAGTGAAAGAGGGTACGAGCAGTACTTC
CDR3: CASSERGYEQYF

V: TRBV5-6
D: .
size: .
J: TRBJ2-7
DNA: TGTGCCAGCAGCTTAGAGTACGAGCAGTACTTC
CDR3: CASSLEYEQYF

V: TRBV10-3
D: .
size: .
J: TRBJ2-7
DNA: TGTGCCATCAGTGATCAAAATAGCGGAACCTACGAGCAGTACTTC
CDR3: CAISDQNSGTYEQYF

V: TRBV6-5
D: TRBD1
size: .
J: TRBJ1-5
DNA: TGTGCCAGCGGACAGGGGGCTGGTCAGCCCCAGCATTTT
CDR3: CASGQGAGQPQHF